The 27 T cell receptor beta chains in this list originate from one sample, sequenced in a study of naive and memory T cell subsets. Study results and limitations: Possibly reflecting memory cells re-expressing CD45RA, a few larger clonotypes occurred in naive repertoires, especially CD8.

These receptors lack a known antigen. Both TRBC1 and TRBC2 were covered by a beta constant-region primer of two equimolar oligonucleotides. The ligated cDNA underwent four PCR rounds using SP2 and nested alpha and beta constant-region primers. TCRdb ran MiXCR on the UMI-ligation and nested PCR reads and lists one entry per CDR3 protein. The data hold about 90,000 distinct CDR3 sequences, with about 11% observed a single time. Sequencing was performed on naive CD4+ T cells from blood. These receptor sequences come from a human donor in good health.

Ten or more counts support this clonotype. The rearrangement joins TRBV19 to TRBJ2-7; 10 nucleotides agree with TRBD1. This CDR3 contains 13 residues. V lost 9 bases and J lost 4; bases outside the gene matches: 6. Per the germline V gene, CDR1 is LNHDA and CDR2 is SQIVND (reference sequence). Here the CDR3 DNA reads TGTGCCAGCGGGACAGGGGACTTTTACGAGCAGTACTTC. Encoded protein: CASGTGDFYEQYF.

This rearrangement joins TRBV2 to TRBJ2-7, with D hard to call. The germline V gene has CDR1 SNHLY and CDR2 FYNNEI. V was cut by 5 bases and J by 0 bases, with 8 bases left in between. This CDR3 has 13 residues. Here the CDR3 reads CASSPSSSYEQYF. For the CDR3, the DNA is TGTGCCAGCAGTCCGTCCTCCTCCTACGAGCAGTACTTC.

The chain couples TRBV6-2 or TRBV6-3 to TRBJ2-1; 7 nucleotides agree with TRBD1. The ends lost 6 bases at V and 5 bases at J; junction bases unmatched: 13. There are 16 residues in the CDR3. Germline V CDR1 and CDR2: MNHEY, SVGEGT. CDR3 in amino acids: CASSHRFRTGDNEQFF. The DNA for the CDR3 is TGTGCCAGCAGCCACCGGTTCCGGACAGGCGACAATGAGCAGTTCTTC.

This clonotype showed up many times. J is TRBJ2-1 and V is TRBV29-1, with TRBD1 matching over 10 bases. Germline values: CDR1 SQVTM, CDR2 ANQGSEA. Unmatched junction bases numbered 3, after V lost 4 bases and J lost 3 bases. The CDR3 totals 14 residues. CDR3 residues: CSVATGGGYNEQFF. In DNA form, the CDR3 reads TGCAGCGTTGCGACAGGGGGCGGCTACAATGAGCAGTTCTTC.

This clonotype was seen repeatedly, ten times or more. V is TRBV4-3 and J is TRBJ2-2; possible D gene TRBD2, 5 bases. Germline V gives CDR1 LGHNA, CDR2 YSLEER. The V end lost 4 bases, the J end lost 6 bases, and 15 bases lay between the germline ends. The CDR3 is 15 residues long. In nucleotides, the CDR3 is TGCGCCAGCAGCCCCCGTGGGAGTAACGCCGGGGAGCTGTTTTTT. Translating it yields CASSPRGSNAGELFF.

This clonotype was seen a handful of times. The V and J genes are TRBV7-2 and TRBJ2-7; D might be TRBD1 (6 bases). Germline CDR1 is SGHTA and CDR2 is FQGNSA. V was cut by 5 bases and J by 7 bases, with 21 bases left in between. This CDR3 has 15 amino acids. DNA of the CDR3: TGTGCCAGCAGCCCCCGACGAGGACAGCTAGTAGAGCAGTACTTC. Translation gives CASSPRRGQLVEQYF. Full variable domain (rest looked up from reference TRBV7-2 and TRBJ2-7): GAGVSQSPSNKVTEKGKDVELRCDPISGHTALYWYRQSLGQGLEFLIYFQGNSAPDKSGLPSDRFSAERTGGSVSTLTIQRTQQEDSAVYLCASSPRRGQLVEQYFGPGTRLTVT.

CDR3 sequence reads: CASDNQGPTEAFF. DNA for the CDR3: TGTGCCAGCGACAACCAGGGGCCCACTGAAGCTTTCTTT. This chain links TRBV28 with TRBJ1-1, with D perhaps TRBD1 (6 bases). V lost 8 bases to trimming and J lost 4 bases, with 14 bases between them. The CDR3 sequence is 13 residues long. Germline V gene data show CDR1 as MDHEN and CDR2 as SYDVKM.

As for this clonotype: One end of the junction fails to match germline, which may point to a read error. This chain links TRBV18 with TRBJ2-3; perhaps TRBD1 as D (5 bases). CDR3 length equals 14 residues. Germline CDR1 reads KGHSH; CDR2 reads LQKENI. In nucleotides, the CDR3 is TGTGCCAGCTCACCGGGTGTGACCACAGGTACGCAGTATTTT. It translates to CASSPGVTTGTQYF.

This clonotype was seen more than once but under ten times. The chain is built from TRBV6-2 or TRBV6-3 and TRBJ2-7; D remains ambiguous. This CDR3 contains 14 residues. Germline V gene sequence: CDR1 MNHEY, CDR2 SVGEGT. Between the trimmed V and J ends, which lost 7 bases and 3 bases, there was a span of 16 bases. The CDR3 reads CASTLTLLGYEQYF. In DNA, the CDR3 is TGTGCCAGCACTCTAACGCTCCTGGGCTACGAGCAGTACTTC.

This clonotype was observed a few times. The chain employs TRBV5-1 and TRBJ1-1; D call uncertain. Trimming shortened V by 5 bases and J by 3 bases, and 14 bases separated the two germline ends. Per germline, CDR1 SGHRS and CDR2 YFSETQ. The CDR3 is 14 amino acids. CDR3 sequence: CASSQEGLDTEAFF. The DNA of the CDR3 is TGCGCCAGCAGTCAGGAGGGATTGGACACTGAAGCTTTCTTT.

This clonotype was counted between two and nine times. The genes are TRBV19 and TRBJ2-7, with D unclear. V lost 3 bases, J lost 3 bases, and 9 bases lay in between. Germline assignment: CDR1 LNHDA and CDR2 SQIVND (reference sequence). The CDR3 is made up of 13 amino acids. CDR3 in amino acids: CASSIDTFYEQYF. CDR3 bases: TGTGCCAGTAGTATTGACACTTTCTACGAGCAGTACTTC.

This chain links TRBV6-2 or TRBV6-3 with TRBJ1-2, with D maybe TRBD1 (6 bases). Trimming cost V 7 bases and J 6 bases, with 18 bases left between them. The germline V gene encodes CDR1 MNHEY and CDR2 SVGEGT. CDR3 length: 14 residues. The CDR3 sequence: CASNLQRTANGYTF. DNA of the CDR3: TGTGCCAGCAACCTCCAGCGGACAGCCAATGGCTACACCTTC.

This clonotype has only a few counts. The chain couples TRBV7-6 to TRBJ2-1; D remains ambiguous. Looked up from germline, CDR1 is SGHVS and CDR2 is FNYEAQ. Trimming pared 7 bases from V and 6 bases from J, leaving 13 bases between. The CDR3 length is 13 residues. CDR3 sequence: CASTKDLGNEQFF. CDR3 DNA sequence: TGTGCCAGCACCAAGGATCTGGGCAATGAGCAGTTCTTC.

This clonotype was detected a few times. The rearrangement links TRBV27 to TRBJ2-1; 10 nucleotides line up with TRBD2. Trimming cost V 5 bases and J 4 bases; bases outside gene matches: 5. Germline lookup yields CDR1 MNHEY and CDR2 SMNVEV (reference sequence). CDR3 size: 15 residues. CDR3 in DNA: TGTGCCAGCAGTCATCTAGCGGGAGCTTACAATGAGCAGTTCTTC. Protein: CASSHLAGAYNEQFF.

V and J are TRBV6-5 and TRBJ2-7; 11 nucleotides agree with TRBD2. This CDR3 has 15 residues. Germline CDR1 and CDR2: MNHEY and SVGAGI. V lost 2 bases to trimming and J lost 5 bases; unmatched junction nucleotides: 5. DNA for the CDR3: TGTGCCAGCAGTTACGGTACTAGCGGGAGTAACGAGCAGTACTTC. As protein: CASSYGTSGSNEQYF.

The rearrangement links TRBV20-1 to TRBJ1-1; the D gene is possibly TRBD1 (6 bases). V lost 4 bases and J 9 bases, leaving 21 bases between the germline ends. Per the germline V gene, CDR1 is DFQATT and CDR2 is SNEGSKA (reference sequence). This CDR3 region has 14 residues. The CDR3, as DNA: TGCAGTGCTATGTATCAAAAATTGGGGGCGAAAGCTTTCTTT. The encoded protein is CSAMYQKLGAKAFF.

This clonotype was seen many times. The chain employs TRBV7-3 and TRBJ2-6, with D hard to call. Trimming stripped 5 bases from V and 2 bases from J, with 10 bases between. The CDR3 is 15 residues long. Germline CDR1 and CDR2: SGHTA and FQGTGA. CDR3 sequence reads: CASSLKSAGANVLTF. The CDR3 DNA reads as TGTGCCAGCAGCCTGAAGTCTGCTGGGGCCAACGTCCTGACTTTC. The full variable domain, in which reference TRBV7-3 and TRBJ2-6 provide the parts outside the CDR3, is GAGVSQTPSNKVTEKGKYVELRCDPISGHTALYWYRQSLGQGPEFLIYFQGTGAADDSGLPNDRFFAVRPEGSVSTLKIQRTERGDSAVYLCASSLKSAGANVLTFGAGSRLTVL.

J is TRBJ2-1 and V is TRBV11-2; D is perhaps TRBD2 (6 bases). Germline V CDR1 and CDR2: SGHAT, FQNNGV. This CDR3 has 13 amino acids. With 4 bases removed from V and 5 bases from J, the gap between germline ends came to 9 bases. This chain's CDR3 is CASSWRGNNEQFF. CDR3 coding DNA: TGTGCCAGCAGCTGGCGGGGCAACAATGAGCAGTTCTTC.

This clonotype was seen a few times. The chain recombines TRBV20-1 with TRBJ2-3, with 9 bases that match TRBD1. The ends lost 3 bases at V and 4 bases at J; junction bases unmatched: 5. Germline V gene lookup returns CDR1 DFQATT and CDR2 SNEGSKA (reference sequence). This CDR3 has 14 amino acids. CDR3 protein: CSASARTGADTQYF. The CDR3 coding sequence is TGCAGTGCTAGTGCGAGGACAGGGGCAGATACGCAGTATTTT.

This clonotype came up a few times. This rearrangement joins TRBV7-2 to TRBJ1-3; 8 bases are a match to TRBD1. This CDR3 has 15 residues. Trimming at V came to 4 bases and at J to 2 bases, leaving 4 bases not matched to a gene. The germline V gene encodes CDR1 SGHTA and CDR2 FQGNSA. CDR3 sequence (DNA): TGTGCCAGCAGCTCACAGGGGGTAGCTGGAAACACCATATATTTT. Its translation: CASSSQGVAGNTIYF.

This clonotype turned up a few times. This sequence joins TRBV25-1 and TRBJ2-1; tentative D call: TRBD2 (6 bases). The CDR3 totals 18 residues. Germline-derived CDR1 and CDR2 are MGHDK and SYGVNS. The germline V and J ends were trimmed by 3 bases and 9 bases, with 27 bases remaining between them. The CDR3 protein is CASSDRIGRDSTFPEQFF. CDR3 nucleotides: TGTGCCAGCAGTGATAGAATTGGCCGGGACTCAACCTTCCCTGAGCAGTTCTTC.

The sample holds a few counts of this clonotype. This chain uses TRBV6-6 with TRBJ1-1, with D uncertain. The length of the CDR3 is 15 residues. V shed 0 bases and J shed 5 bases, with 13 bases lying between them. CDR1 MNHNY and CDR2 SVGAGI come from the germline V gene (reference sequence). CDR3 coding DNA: TGTGCCAGCAGTTACTCGGCAGATGGGAGAACTGAAGCTTTCTTT. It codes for CASSYSADGRTEAFF.

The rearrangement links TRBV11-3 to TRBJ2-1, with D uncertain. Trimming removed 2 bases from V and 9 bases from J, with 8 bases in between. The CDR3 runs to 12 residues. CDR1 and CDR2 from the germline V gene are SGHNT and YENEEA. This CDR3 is CASSLMRPEQFF. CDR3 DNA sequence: TGTGCCAGCAGCTTAATGAGGCCTGAGCAGTTCTTC.

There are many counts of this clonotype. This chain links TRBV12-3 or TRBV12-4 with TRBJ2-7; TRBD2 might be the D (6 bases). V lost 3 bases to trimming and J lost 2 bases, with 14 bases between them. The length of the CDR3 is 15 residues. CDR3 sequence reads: CASSLHGGATYEQYF. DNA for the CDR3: TGTGCCAGCAGTTTGCATGGCGGGGCGACCTACGAGCAGTACTTC.

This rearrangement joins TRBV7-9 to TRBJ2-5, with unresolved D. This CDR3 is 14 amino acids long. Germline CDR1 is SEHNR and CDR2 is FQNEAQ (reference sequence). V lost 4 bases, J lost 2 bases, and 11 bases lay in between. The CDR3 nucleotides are TGTGCCAGCAGCTCCACTCCAGTTCAAGAGACCCAGTACTTC. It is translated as CASSSTPVQETQYF.

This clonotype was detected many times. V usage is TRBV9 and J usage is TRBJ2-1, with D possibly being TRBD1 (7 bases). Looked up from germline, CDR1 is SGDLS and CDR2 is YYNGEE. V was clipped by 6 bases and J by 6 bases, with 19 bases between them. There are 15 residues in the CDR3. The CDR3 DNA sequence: TGTGCCAGCACGGGGAGGAGGGGGCTATCCAATGAGCAGTTCTTC. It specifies CASTGRRGLSNEQFF.

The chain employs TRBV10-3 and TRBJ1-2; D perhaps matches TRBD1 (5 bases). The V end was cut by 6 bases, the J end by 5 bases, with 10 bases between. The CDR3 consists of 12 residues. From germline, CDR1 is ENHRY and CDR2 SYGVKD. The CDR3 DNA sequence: TGTGCCATCAGCGGGACGTCTTATGGCTACACCTTC. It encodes CAISGTSYGYTF.